This entry lists 12 T cell receptor beta chains sequenced from one sample in a study of T cells in narcolepsy. Sequenced by immunoSEQ multiplex PCR; TCRdb stores in-frame clones only, minus some. The sample includes approximately 32,000 clones, roughly 82% seen only once; the top ten take less than 1.2%. Sequenced material: CD45RA- memory CD4+ T cells from PBMCs. The receptors shown here come from a human donor with narcolepsy.

As to this clone: This CDR3 is missing its conserved last phenylalanine or tryptophan, likely due to a read error. The chain recombines TRBV7-9 with TRBJ1-2, with a weak D call TRBD1 (6 bases). The CDR3 runs 17 residues. Deletions cut 5 bases from V and 4 bases from J, with 23 bases between. Germline values: CDR1 SEHNR, CDR2 FQNEAQ (reference sequence). The CDR3 DNA sequence: TGTGCCAGCAGCCTGGGGGACCAACAGGGATCTCTCTATGGCTACACCCTC. This codes for CASSLGDQQGSLYGYTL.

J is TRBJ2-5 and V is TRBV25-1; D remains ambiguous. The CDR3 is 13 residues long. V lost 5 bases and J 5 bases, leaving 12 bases between the germline ends. Germline values: CDR1 MGHDK, CDR2 SYGVNS. The CDR3 sequence: CASSHGLGETQYF. In DNA, the CDR3 is TGTGCCAGCAGTCATGGGTTGGGTGAGACCCAGTACTTC.

This clone was counted once. The CDR3 coding sequence is TGTGCCAGCACCCTCCCTCGGGGCACTGAGCAGTTCTTC. Protein sequence: CASTLPRGTEQFF. The V call is TRBV28, the J call TRBJ2-1; D may be TRBD1 or TRBD2 (5 bases each). Trimming took 7 bases from V and 9 from J, leaving 16 bases between them. The CDR3 has 13 amino acids. From germline, CDR1 is MDHEN and CDR2 SYDVKM.

The rearrangement links TRBV28 to TRBJ1-1, with D perhaps TRBD1 (6 bases). The germline V gene encodes CDR1 MDHEN and CDR2 SYDVKM. Trimming took 7 bases from V and 3 from J, leaving 12 bases between them. The CDR3 length is 13 residues. The CDR3 DNA is TGTGCCAGCATCTCTAGGACAGACACTGAAGCTTTCTTT. Translated: CASISRTDTEAFF.

V and J are TRBV28 and TRBJ1-1; D gene unclear. The germline gives CDR1 MDHEN, CDR2 SYDVKM. V was cut by 3 bases and J by 1 base, with 6 bases left in between. CDR3 length equals 13 residues. The CDR3 sequence: CASSFPPNTEAFF. The DNA of the CDR3 is TGTGCCAGCAGTTTTCCCCCGAACACTGAAGCTTTCTTT.

This clone was seen a handful of times. This chain uses TRBV10-3 with TRBJ1-2; 9 bases align to TRBD1. The CDR3 has 13 amino acids. Germline V gene lookup returns CDR1 ENHRY and CDR2 SYGVKD. The V segment lost 5 bases and the J segment 5 bases; nucleotides outside the gene matches: 3. This CDR3 is CAISPGTGYGYTF. In nucleotides, the CDR3 is TGTGCCATCAGTCCCGGGACAGGGTATGGCTACACCTTC.

The chain is built from TRBV5-1 and TRBJ2-7; a weak D match, TRBD1 (5 bases). This CDR3 has 14 amino acids. V lost 4 bases to trimming and J lost 2 bases, with 13 bases between them. CDR1 is SGHRS, CDR2 YFSETQ, per germline. CDR3 DNA: TGCGCCAGCAGCGTGGGCAGGGCAACCTACGAGCAGTACTTC. Protein: CASSVGRATYEQYF.

The rearrangement joins TRBV7-2 to TRBJ2-1; TRBD1 aligns across 12 bases. Germline V gives CDR1 SGHTA, CDR2 FQGNSA. J was trimmed by 15 bases and V by 5 bases; bases with no gene match: 8. This CDR3 spans 13 amino acids. CDR3 nucleotide sequence: TGTGCCAGCAGCCAATCCGGGACAGGGGGCATGTTCTTC. Protein sequence: CASSQSGTGGMFF.

The chain recombines TRBV11-2 with TRBJ1-5; 8 bases align to TRBD1. With 6 bases clipped from V and 6 bases from J, the junction kept 13 bases outside the gene matches. Germline CDR1 reads SGHAT; CDR2 reads FQNNGV. There are 16 residues in the CDR3. The CDR3 DNA is TGTGCCAGCAGTTTAACTGGGACAGGTGGAGGTCAGCCCCAGCATTTT. Protein: CASSLTGTGGGQPQHF.

The chain uses TRBV4-2 and TRBJ1-4, with a tentative D call TRBD1 (6 bases). V gave up 0 bases and J gave up 7 bases, with 12 bases separating them. This CDR3 comprises 15 residues. Germline CDR1 LGHNA, CDR2 YNFKEQ. CDR3 region: CASSQDAGGSEKLFF. In nucleotides, the CDR3 is TGTGCCAGCAGCCAAGACGCGGGGGGCAGTGAAAAACTGTTTTTT.

The chain combines TRBV28 with TRBJ2-5; D perhaps matches TRBD1 (5 bases). Trimming pared 7 bases from V and 2 bases from J, leaving 17 bases between. CDR1 and CDR2 from the germline V gene are MDHEN and SYDVKM. CDR3 length: 15 residues. Here the CDR3 reads CASNHGTGLQETQYF. The CDR3 DNA reads TGTGCCAGCAACCACGGAACAGGCTTACAAGAGACCCAGTACTTC. The full variable domain, in which reference TRBV28 and TRBJ2-5 provide the parts outside the CDR3, is DVKVTQSSRYLVKRTGEKVFLECVQDMDHENMFWYRQDPGLGLRLIYFSYDVKMKEKGDIPEGYSVSREKKERFSLILESASTNQTSMYLCASNHGTGLQETQYFGPGTRLLVL.

The gene calls are TRBV27 and TRBJ1-2; D is unclear. The V end lost 7 bases, the J end lost 7 bases, and 13 bases lay between the germline ends. This CDR3 comprises 12 residues. Germline V gene sequence: CDR1 MNHEY, CDR2 SMNVEV (reference sequence). In nucleotides, the CDR3 is TGTGCCAGCAAATCTGGCGCCTCTGGCTACACCTTC. Translated: CASKSGASGYTF.